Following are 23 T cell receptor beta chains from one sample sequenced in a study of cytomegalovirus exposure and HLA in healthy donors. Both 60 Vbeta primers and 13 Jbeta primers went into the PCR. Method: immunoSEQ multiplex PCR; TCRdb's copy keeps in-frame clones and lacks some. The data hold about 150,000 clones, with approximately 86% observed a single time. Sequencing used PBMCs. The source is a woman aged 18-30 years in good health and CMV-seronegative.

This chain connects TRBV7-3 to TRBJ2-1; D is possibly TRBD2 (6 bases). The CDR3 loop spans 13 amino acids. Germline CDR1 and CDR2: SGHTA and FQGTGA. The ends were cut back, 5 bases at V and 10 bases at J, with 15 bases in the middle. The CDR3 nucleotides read TGTGCCAGCAGCCCCGCGTTGGCGGGGGAGCAGTTCTTC. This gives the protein CASSPALAGEQFF.

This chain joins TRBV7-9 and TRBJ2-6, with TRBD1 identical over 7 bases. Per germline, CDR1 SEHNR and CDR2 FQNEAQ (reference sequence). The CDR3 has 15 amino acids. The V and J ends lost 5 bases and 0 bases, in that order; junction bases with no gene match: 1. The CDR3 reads CASSDRVSGANVLTF. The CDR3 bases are TGTGCCAGCAGCGACAGGGTCTCTGGGGCCAACGTCCTGACTTTC.

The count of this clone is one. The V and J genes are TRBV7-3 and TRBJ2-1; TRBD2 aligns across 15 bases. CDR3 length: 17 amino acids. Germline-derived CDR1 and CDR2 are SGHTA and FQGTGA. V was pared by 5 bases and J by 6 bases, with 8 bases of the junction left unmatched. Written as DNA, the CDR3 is TGTGCCAGCAGCAGGACTAGCGGGAGGGCCAATGTCAATGAGCAGTTCTTC. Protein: CASSRTSGRANVNEQFF. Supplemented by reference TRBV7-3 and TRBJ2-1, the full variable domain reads GAGVSQTPSNKVTEKGKYVELRCDPISGHTALYWYRQSLGQGPEFLIYFQGTGAADDSGLPNDRFFAVRPEGSVSTLKIQRTERGDSAVYLCASSRTSGRANVNEQFFGPGTRLTVL.

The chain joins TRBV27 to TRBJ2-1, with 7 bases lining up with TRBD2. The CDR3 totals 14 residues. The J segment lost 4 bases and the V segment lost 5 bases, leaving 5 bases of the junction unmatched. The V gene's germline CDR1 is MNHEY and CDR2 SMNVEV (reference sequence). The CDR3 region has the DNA TGTGCCAGCAGTCCCGCGGGGGAGTACAATGAGCAGTTCTTC. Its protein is CASSPAGEYNEQFF.

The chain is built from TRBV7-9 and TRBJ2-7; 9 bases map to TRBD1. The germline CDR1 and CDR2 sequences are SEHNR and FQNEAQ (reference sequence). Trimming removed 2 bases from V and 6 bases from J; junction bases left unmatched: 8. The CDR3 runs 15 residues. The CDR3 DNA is TGTGCCAGCAGCTTATATGGGACAGGGCTTTTCGAGCAGTACTTC. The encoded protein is CASSLYGTGLFEQYF.

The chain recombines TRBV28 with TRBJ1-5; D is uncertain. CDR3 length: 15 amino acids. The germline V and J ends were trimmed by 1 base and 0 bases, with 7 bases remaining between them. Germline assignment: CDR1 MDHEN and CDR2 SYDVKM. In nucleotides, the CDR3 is TGTGCCAGCAGTTTATTCGGGGATAGCAATCAGCCCCAGCATTTT. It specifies CASSLFGDSNQPQHF. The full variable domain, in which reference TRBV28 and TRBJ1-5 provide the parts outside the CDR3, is DVKVTQSSRYLVKRTGEKVFLECVQDMDHENMFWYRQDPGLGLRLIYFSYDVKMKEKGDIPEGYSVSREKKERFSLILESASTNQTSMYLCASSLFGDSNQPQHFGDGTRLSIL.

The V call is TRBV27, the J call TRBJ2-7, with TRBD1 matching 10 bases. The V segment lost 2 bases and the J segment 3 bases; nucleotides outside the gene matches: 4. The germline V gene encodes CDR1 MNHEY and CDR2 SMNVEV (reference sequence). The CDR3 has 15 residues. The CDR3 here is CASSLRTGGGYEQYF. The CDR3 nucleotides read TGTGCCAGCAGTTTACGGACAGGGGGGGGCTACGAGCAGTACTTC.

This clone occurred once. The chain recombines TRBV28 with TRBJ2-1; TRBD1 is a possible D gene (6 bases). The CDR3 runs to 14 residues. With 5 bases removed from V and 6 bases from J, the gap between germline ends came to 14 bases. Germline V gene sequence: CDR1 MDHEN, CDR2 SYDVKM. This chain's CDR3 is CASSPGTPGNEQFF. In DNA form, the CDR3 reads TGTGCCAGCAGTCCTGGGACACCGGGCAATGAGCAGTTCTTC. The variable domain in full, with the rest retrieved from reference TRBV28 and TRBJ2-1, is DVKVTQSSRYLVKRTGEKVFLECVQDMDHENMFWYRQDPGLGLRLIYFSYDVKMKEKGDIPEGYSVSREKKERFSLILESASTNQTSMYLCASSPGTPGNEQFFGPGTRLTVL.

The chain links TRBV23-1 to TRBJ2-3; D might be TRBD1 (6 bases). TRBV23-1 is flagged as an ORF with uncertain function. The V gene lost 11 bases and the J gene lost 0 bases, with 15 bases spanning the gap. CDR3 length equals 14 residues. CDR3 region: CAHQTGSSTDTQYF. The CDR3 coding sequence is TGCGCCCACCAGACAGGATCTAGCACAGATACGCAGTATTTT.

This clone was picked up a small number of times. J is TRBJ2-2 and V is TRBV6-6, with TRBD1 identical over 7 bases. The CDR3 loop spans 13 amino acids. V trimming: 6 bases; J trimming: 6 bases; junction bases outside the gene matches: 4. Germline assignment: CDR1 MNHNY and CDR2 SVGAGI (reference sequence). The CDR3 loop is CASRDRSSGELFF. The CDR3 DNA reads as TGTGCCAGCAGGGACAGGTCCTCCGGGGAGCTGTTTTTT.

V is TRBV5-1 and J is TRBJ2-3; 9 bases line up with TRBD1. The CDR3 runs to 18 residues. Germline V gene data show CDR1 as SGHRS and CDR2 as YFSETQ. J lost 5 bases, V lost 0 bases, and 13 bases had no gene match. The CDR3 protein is CASSLGLGQGRLGDTQYF. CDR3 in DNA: TGCGCCAGCAGCTTGGGCTTGGGACAGGGAAGGTTGGGAGATACGCAGTATTTT. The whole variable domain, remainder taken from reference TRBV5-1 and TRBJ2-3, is KAGVTQTPRYLIKTRGQQVTLSCSPISGHRSVSWYQQTPGQGLQFLFEYFSETQRNKGNFPGRFSGRQFSNSRSEMNVSTLELGDSALYLCASSLGLGQGRLGDTQYFGPGTRLTVL.

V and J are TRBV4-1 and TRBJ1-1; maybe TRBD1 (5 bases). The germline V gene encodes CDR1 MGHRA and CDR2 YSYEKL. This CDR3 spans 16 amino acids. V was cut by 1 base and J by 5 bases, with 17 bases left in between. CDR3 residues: CASSQVGRGKGTEAFF. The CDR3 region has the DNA TGCGCCAGCAGCCAAGTGGGAAGGGGCAAAGGGACTGAAGCTTTCTTT.

The CDR3 loop reads CSVERGQGGTQYF. The CDR3 DNA reads TGCAGCGTTGAAAGGGGACAGGGGGGGACCCAGTACTTC. This sequence joins TRBV29-1 and TRBJ2-5, with 11 bases that match TRBD1. J gave up 7 bases and V 2 bases, and 3 bases lay outside the gene matches. Germline V lookup: CDR1 SQVTM, CDR2 ANQGSEA. The CDR3 length is 13 residues.

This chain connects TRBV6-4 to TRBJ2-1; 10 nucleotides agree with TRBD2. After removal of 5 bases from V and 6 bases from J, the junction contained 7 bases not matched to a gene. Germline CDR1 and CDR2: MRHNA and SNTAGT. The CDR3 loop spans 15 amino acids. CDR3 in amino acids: CASSLIAGGVNEQFF. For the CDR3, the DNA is TGTGCCAGCAGTCTAATAGCGGGGGGCGTCAATGAGCAGTTCTTC.

In DNA, the CDR3 is TGCAGCGCCTTGACAGGTTACGAGCAGTACTTC. Protein product: CSALTGYEQYF. The chain uses TRBV29-1 and TRBJ2-5, with a weak D call TRBD1 (6 bases). The DNA matches TRBJ2-7 better at its end, which makes the J call doubtful. The CDR3 spans 11 residues. The germline gives CDR1 SQVTM, CDR2 ANQGSEA.

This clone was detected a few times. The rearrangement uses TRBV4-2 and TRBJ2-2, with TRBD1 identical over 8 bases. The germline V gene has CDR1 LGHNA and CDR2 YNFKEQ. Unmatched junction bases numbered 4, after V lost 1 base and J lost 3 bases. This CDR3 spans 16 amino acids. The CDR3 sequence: CASSQAGQGHTGELFF. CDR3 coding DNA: TGTGCCAGCAGCCAAGCCGGACAGGGCCACACCGGGGAGCTGTTTTTT.

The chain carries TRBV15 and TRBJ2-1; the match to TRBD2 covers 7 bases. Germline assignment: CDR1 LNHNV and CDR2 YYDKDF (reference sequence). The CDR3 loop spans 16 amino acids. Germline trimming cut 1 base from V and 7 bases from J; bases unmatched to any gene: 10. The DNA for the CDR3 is TGTGCCACCAGCAGAGTTGCGGGAGACGACACGAATGAGCAGTTCTTC. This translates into CATSRVAGDDTNEQFF. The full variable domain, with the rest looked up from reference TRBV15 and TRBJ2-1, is DAMVIQNPRYQVTQFGKPVTLSCSQTLNHNVMYWYQQKSSQAPKLLFHYYDKDFNNEADTPDNFQSRRPNTSFCFLDIRSPGLGDTAMYLCATSRVAGDDTNEQFFGPGTRLTVL.

The CDR3 DNA reads as TGTGCCAGCAGACGTTTTAGCGGGAGGGCCGACCGGAATGAGCAGTTCTTC. Residues: CASRRFSGRADRNEQFF. The chain has TRBV13 and TRBJ2-1; 11 bases align to TRBD2. This CDR3 spans 17 amino acids. Unmatched junction bases numbered 14, after V lost 6 bases and J lost 7 bases. Germline V gives CDR1 PRHDT, CDR2 FYEKMQ (reference sequence).

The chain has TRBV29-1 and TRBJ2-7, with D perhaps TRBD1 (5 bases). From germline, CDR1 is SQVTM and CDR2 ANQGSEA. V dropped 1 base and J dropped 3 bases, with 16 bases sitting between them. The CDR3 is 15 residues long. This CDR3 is CSVEVGQGLVYEQYF. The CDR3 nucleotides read TGCAGCGTTGAAGTGGGGCAGGGTTTAGTCTACGAGCAGTACTTC.

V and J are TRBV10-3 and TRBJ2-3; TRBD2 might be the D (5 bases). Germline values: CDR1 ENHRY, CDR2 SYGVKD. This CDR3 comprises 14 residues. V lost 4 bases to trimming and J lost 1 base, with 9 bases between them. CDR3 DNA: TGTGCCATCAGTGCCCGGGAACGCACAGATACGCAGTATTTT. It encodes CAISARERTDTQYF.

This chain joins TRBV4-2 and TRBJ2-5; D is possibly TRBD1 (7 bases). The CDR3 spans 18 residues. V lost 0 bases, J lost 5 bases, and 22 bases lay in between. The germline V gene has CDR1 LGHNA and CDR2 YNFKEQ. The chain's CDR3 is CASSQEGRQGVWRETQYF. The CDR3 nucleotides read TGTGCCAGCAGCCAAGAGGGGAGGCAGGGGGTTTGGCGGGAGACCCAGTACTTC.

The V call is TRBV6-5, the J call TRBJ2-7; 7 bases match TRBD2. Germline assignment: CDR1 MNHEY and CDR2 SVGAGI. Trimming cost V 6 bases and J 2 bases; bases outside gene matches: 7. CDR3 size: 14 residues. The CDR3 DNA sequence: TGTGCCAGCAGCCCCCCGGGGGGACCCTACGAGCAGTACTTC. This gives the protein CASSPPGGPYEQYF.

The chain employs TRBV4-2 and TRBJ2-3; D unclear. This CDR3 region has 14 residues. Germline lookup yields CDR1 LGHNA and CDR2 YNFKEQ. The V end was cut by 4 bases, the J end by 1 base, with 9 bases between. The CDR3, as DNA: TGTGCCAGCAGCCGCGCCTCTGGCACAGATACGCAGTATTTT. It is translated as CASSRASGTDTQYF.